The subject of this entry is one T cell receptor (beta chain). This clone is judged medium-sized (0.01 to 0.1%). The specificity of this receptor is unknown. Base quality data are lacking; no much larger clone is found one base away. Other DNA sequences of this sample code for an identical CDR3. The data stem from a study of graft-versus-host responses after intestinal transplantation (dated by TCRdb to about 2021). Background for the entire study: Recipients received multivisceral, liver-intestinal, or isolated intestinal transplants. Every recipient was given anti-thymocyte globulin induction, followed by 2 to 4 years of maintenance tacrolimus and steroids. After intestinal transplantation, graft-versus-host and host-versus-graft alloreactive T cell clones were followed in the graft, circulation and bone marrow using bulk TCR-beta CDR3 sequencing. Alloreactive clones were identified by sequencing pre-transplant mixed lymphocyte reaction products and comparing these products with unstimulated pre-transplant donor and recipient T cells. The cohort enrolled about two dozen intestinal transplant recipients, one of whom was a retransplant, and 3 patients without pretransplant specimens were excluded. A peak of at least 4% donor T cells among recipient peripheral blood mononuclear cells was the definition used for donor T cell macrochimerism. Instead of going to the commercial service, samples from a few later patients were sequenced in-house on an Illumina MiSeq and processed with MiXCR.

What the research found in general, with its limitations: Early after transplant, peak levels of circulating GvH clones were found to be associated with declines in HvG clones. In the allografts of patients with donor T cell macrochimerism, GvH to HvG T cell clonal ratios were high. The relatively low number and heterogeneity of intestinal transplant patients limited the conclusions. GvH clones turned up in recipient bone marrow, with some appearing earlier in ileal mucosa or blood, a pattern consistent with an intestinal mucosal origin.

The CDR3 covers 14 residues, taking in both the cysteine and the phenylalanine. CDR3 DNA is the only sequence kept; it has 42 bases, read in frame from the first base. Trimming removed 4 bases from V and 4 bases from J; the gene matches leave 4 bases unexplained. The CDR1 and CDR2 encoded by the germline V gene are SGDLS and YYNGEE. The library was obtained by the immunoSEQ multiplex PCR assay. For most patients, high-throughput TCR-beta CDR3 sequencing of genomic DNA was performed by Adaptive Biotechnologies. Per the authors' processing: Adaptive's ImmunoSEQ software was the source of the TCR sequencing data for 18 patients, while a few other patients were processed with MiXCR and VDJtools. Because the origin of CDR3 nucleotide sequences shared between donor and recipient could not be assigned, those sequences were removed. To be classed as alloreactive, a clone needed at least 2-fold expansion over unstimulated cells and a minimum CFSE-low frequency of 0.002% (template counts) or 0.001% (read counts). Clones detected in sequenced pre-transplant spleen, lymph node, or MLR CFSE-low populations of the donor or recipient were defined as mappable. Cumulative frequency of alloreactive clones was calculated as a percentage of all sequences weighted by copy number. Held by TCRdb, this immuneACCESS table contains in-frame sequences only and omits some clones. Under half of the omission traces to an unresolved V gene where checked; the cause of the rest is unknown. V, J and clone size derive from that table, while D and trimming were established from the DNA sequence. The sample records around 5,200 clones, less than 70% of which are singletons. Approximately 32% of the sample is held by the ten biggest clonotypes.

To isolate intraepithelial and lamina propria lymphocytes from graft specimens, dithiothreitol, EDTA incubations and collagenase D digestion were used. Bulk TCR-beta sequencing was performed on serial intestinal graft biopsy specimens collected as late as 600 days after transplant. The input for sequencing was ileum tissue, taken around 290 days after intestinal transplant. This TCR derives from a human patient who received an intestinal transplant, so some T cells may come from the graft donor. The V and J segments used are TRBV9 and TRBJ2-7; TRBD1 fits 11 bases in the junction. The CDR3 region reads CASSPGQGAYEQYF. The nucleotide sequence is TGTGCCAGCAGCCCCGGACAGGGGGCTTACGAGCAGTACTTC.